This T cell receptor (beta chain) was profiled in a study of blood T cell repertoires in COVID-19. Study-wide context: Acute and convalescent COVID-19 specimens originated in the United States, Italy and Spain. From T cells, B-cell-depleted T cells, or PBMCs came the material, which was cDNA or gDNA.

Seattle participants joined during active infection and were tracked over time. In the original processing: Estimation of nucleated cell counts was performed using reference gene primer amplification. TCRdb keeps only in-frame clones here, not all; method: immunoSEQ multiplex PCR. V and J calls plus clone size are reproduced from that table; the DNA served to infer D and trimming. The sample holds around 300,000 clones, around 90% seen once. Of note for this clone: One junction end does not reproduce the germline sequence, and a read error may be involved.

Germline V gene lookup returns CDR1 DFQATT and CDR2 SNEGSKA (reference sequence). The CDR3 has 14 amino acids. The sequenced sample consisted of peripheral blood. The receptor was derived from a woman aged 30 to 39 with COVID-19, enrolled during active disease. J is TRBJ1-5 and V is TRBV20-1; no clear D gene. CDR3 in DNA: TGCAGTGCTAGTATCTCAAATAGCAATCGGCCCCAGCATTTT. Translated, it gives CSASISNSNRPQHF.